A single sample is the source of the 25 T cell receptor beta chains below, sequenced in a study of hypomethylating agent response in myelodysplastic syndrome. Profiling relied on immunoSEQ multiplex PCR, and the TCRdb table lists in-frame clones only, not all of them. Seen here are more than 9,000 clones, 83% observed once, and the top ten hold about 4%. The source was bone marrow, collected before or after starting hypomethylating agent treatment for myelodysplastic syndrome (not recorded which). The receptor set was obtained from a human donor with myelodysplastic syndrome.

The CDR3 protein is CAWSGPRGSYNEQFF. The CDR3 DNA reads as TGTGCCTGGAGTGGGCCCAGGGGGTCCTACAATGAGCAGTTCTTC. The chain has TRBV30 and TRBJ2-1, with 7 bases matching TRBD1. CDR3 length: 15 residues. CDR1 GTSNPN and CDR2 SVGIG come from the germline V gene (reference sequence). With 1 base clipped from V and 1 base from J, the junction kept 4 bases outside the gene matches.

This chain links TRBV7-9 with TRBJ1-1; D uncertain. The CDR3 sequence is 11 residues long. Trimming took 3 bases from V and 8 from J, leaving 7 bases between them. The germline V gene encodes CDR1 SEHNR and CDR2 FQNEAQ (reference sequence). CDR3 sequence: CASSFSGEAFF. Written as DNA, the CDR3 is TGTGCCAGCAGCTTCTCAGGAGAAGCTTTCTTT.

J is TRBJ1-6 and V is TRBV18, with D perhaps TRBD1 (5 bases). Germline V gene sequence: CDR1 KGHSH, CDR2 LQKENI. The CDR3 contains 14 residues. Trimming stripped 5 bases from V and 7 bases from J, with 12 bases between. The CDR3: CASSSGPPNSPLHF. For the CDR3, the DNA is TGTGCCAGCTCATCGGGACCGCCGAATTCACCCCTCCACTTT.

The rearrangement joins TRBV7-9 to TRBJ2-5; 8 bases are shared with TRBD1. CDR1 is SEHNR, CDR2 FQNEAQ, per germline (reference sequence). V lost 7 bases and J lost 1; bases outside the gene matches: 5. The CDR3 sequence is 14 residues long. CDR3 bases: TGTGCCAGCACCCAGGGGGCGCTCCAAGAGACCCAGTACTTC. The encoded protein is CASTQGALQETQYF.

This clone appeared once. This sequence joins TRBV2 and TRBJ2-3, with 10 bases that match TRBD2. The CDR3 spans 15 residues. J was trimmed by 0 bases and V by 4 bases; bases with no gene match: 1. Looked up from germline, CDR1 is SNHLY and CDR2 is FYNNEI. In DNA, the CDR3 is TGTGCCAGCAGTGTAGCGGGAGGTAGCACAGATACGCAGTATTTT. Translation gives CASSVAGGSTDTQYF.

The J gene is TRBJ1-2, the V gene TRBV6-5; D is uncertain. V was cut by 0 bases and J by 1 base, with 6 bases left in between. CDR3 size: 14 residues. Germline loops: CDR1 MNHEY, CDR2 SVGAGI. The CDR3 is CASSYSRSNYGYTF. CDR3 sequence (DNA): TGTGCCAGCAGTTACTCGAGGAGTAACTATGGCTACACCTTC.

The gene calls are TRBV5-1 and TRBJ2-1; 9 bases fit TRBD2. The CDR3 totals 15 residues. Per germline, CDR1 SGHRS and CDR2 YFSETQ. V lost 5 bases to trimming and J lost 2 bases; unmatched junction nucleotides: 5. The CDR3 is CASSPAGGPYNEQFF. CDR3 DNA: TGCGCCAGCAGTCCAGCGGGAGGTCCCTACAATGAGCAGTTCTTC.

The gene calls are TRBV6-1 and TRBJ2-3, with a weak D call TRBD2 (6 bases). The CDR3 runs 14 residues. Trimming took off 4 bases at V and 6 bases at J, with 14 bases between the two ends. CDR1 and CDR2 from the germline V gene are MNHNS and SASEGT. The CDR3 coding sequence is TGTGCCAGCAGTGTACCCCGGGGGACGGATACGCAGTATTTT. This codes for CASSVPRGTDTQYF.

The chain combines TRBV7-9 with TRBJ2-3; TRBD2 matches 10 bases. Germline values: CDR1 SEHNR, CDR2 FQNEAQ (reference sequence). The CDR3 is 17 amino acids. Germline trimming cut 3 bases from V and 0 bases from J; bases unmatched to any gene: 6. CDR3 bases: TGTGCCAGCAGCTTGACTAGCGGGTTCTCGAGCACAGATACGCAGTATTTT. Translating gives CASSLTSGFSSTDTQYF.

The chain has TRBV30 and TRBJ1-2; D is possibly TRBD1 (5 bases). Per the germline V gene, CDR1 is GTSNPN and CDR2 is SVGIG (reference sequence). V was trimmed by 0 bases and J by 7 bases, leaving 15 bases between them. CDR3 length: 14 residues. The CDR3 region has the DNA TGTGCCTGGAGTGTTGGAGGGGAACGGGGTGGCTACACCTTC. This codes for CAWSVGGERGGYTF.

V is TRBV6-5 and J is TRBJ1-1; D is unresolved. The CDR3 spans 14 residues. Germline V gene data show CDR1 as MNHEY and CDR2 as SVGAGI. Trimming took 5 bases from V and 1 from J, leaving 11 bases between them. DNA for the CDR3: TGTGCCAGCAGTGGACGATCTCCGAACACTGAAGCTTTCTTT. Translated, it gives CASSGRSPNTEAFF.

This clone is a singleton in its sample. CDR3 protein: CASSPDLTFSEQFF. CDR3 bases: TGTGCCAGCTCACCCGACCTCACGTTTAGTGAGCAGTTCTTC. This chain joins TRBV18 and TRBJ2-1; no clear D. The CDR3 is made up of 14 amino acids. Trimming cost V 3 bases and J 9 bases, with 15 bases left between them. Germline V lookup: CDR1 KGHSH, CDR2 LQKENI.

The V call is TRBV6-1, the J call TRBJ1-2; perhaps TRBD1 as D (5 bases). Trimming stripped 2 bases from V and 10 bases from J, with 17 bases between. Germline CDR1 and CDR2: MNHNS and SASEGT. This CDR3 has 14 amino acids. This CDR3 is CASSEQGRVGVYTF. The DNA of the CDR3 is TGTGCCAGCAGTGAACAGGGTCGGGTTGGGGTCTACACCTTC.

The rearrangement uses TRBV7-3 and TRBJ2-2; D ambiguous. The germline V gene has CDR1 SGHTA and CDR2 FQGTGA. The V gene lost 5 bases and the J gene lost 3 bases, with 7 bases spanning the gap. This CDR3 is built from 13 residues. CDR3 nucleotides: TGTGCCAGCAGCGGGTGGGACACCGGGGAGCTGTTTTTT. Translating gives CASSGWDTGELFF.

This CDR3 reads CAWSIATTDTQYF. The CDR3 DNA reads as TGTGCCTGGAGTATCGCCACCACAGATACGCAGTATTTT. This rearrangement joins TRBV30 to TRBJ2-3; D unclear. Germline CDR1 reads GTSNPN; CDR2 reads SVGIG (reference sequence). This CDR3 is built from 13 residues. Trimming cost V 2 bases and J 2 bases, with 8 bases left between them.

The chain recombines TRBV27 with TRBJ2-5; 8 bases are shared with TRBD2. The germline V gene has CDR1 MNHEY and CDR2 SMNVEV (reference sequence). V lost 0 bases, J lost 4 bases, and 7 bases stayed unmatched. The CDR3 length is 16 residues. As DNA, the CDR3 is TGTGCCAGCAGTTTATCGGTCGGGAGGGCCCCAGAGACCCAGTACTTC. This codes for CASSLSVGRAPETQYF.

The chain joins TRBV7-9 to TRBJ2-6, with TRBD2 as a possible D gene (6 bases). This CDR3 spans 16 amino acids. Germline values: CDR1 SEHNR, CDR2 FQNEAQ (reference sequence). The ends were cut back, 1 base at V and 0 bases at J, with 7 bases in the middle. The CDR3 spells CASSLGGISGANVLTF. In nucleotides, the CDR3 is TGTGCCAGCAGCTTAGGCGGGATCTCTGGGGCCAACGTCCTGACTTTC.

The chain joins TRBV20-1 to TRBJ1-2; D remains ambiguous. Germline CDR1 reads DFQATT; CDR2 reads SNEGSKA (reference sequence). V was trimmed by 6 bases and J by 6 bases, leaving 11 bases between them. This CDR3 has 11 residues. In nucleotides, the CDR3 is TGCAGTGCGAAACGGTATGATGGCTACACCTTC. Translation: CSAKRYDGYTF.

This clone was counted a few times. This chain uses TRBV2 with TRBJ2-4, with 10 bases matching TRBD1. The CDR3 spans 14 residues. V was pared by 6 bases and J by 8 bases, with 7 bases of the junction left unmatched. Germline CDR1 SNHLY, CDR2 FYNNEI. The DNA of the CDR3 is TGTGCCAGCAGCCCCGACAGGGGGCACGACATTCAGTACTTC. It codes for CASSPDRGHDIQYF.

This chain links TRBV19 with TRBJ1-2; TRBD1 matches at 7 bases. Unmatched junction bases numbered 8, after V lost 3 bases and J lost 4 bases. The CDR3 spans 15 residues. Germline V gene sequence: CDR1 LNHDA, CDR2 SQIVND (reference sequence). This chain's CDR3 is CASSMDRILFYGYTF. CDR3 coding DNA: TGTGCCAGTAGTATGGACAGGATCCTTTTCTATGGCTACACCTTC.

The rearrangement links TRBV29-1 to TRBJ2-5; 7 bases agree with TRBD1. This CDR3 is 14 amino acids long. The V and J ends lost 6 bases and 5 bases, in that order; junction bases with no gene match: 12. Germline V lookup: CDR1 SQVTM, CDR2 ANQGSEA. As DNA, the CDR3 is TGCAGCGTCCAAACACAGGGGCCTGGGGAGACCCAGTACTTC. Amino acids: CSVQTQGPGETQYF.

This clone was seen more than once but under ten times. Since the CDR3 does not end with the conserved phenylalanine or tryptophan, this likely comes from a read error. It is unclear where the CDR3 begins or ends on the DNA, so no DNA is shown, and the CDR3 is as TCRdb lists it. The chain couples TRBV14 to TRBJ2-7; TRBD1 was called by the table and not checked on the DNA. From germline, CDR1 is SGHDN and CDR2 FVKESK. A total of 13 residues make up the CDR3, ends included. The CDR3 loop is CASSQSRQGAIKL.

Details on this clone: The germline gene is not matched at one end of the junction; a read error may be the cause. The chain has TRBV30 and TRBJ1-3; no clear D. CDR1 is GTSNPN, CDR2 SVGIG, per germline (reference sequence). This CDR3 region has 15 residues. CDR3 loop: CAWSDKKKSGNAIYF. CDR3 bases: TGTGCCTGGAGTGATAAGAAGAAATCTGGAAACGCCATATATTTT.

V gene TRBV7-9 combines with J gene TRBJ2-5; 7 positions agree with TRBD2. In germline, CDR1 is SEHNR, CDR2 FQNEAQ (reference sequence). The CDR3 totals 14 residues. The V segment lost 5 bases and the J segment 3 bases; nucleotides outside the gene matches: 6. As DNA, the CDR3 is TGTGCCAGCAGCCCGGGACTACCGAAAGAGACCCAGTACTTC. It yields the protein CASSPGLPKETQYF.

The V gene is TRBV6-5, the J gene TRBJ2-7, with D uncertain. CDR1 MNHEY and CDR2 SVGAGI come from the germline V gene. This CDR3 has 11 amino acids. The V end was cut by 6 bases, the J end by 5 bases, with 8 bases between. The CDR3 sequence: CASSLGNEQYF. The CDR3 coding sequence is TGTGCCAGCAGCCTGGGGAACGAGCAGTACTTC.